The 28 T cell receptor beta chains given below trace back to one sample, sequenced in a study of T cell responses to AZD1222 COVID-19 vaccine. TCRdb's copy holds only in-frame clones and misses some; the assay was immunoSEQ multiplex PCR. The sample holds 90,000 to 150,000 clones, 75% to 90% seen once. The sequencing used peripheral blood, collected on day 0 of AZD1222 vaccination. These receptors were obtained from an adult in good health.

The chain joins TRBV15 to TRBJ1-2, with a weak D call TRBD1 (6 bases). Germline V lookup: CDR1 LNHNV, CDR2 YYDKDF (reference sequence). Trimming removed 4 bases at V and 2 bases at J, with 8 bases between. This CDR3 is built from 13 residues. CDR3 coding DNA: TGTGCCACCAGCAATAGGGGGAACTATGGCTACACCTTC. It is translated as CATSNRGNYGYTF.

This clone has just a few counts. The chain couples TRBV5-1 to TRBJ2-5; D remains ambiguous. This CDR3 is built from 14 residues. Trimming shortened V by 0 bases and J by 5 bases, and 11 bases separated the two germline ends. Germline CDR1 is SGHRS and CDR2 is YFSETQ. The DNA for the CDR3 is TGCGCCAGCAGCTTGGTGCGTGGGAAGGAGACCCAGTACTTC. It specifies CASSLVRGKETQYF.

V and J are TRBV11-1 and TRBJ2-3; no reliable D call. CDR3 size: 14 residues. Trimming took 1 base from V and 0 from J, leaving 5 bases between them. CDR1 is SGHAT and CDR2 is FQDESV in the germline V gene (reference sequence). The CDR3 nucleotides read TGTGCCAGCAGCTTAGTTGCTAGCACAGATACGCAGTATTTT. It translates to CASSLVASTDTQYF.

CDR3 nucleotides: TGTGCCAGCAGCGAGCGAACCGGGACATCGAACACCGGGGAGCTGTTTTTT. This codes for CASSERTGTSNTGELFF. The chain is built from TRBV7-8 and TRBJ2-2, with D possibly matching TRBD1 (6 bases). CDR1 and CDR2 from the germline V gene are SGHVS and FQNEAQ. The CDR3 is 17 amino acids. Trimming cost V 5 bases and J 0 bases, with 16 bases left between them.

The CDR3 loop reads CSGRTGGNTEAFF. The CDR3 bases are TGCAGCGGAAGGACAGGGGGGAACACTGAAGCTTTCTTT. The V and J genes are TRBV29-1 and TRBJ1-1; 10 nucleotides line up with TRBD1. The CDR3 covers 13 residues. Germline CDR1 reads SQVTM; CDR2 reads ANQGSEA. The J segment lost 1 base and the V segment lost 7 bases, leaving 3 bases of the junction unmatched.

The chain joins TRBV5-4 to TRBJ2-3, with TRBD1 matching 9 bases. V was pared by 10 bases and J by 4 bases, with 7 bases of the junction left unmatched. CDR1 is SGHNT, CDR2 YYREEE, per germline (reference sequence). The CDR3 covers 13 residues. Written as DNA, the CDR3 is TGTGCCGGGGGACAGGGAAATGCAGATACGCAGTATTTT. Translated, it gives CAGGQGNADTQYF.

The V call is TRBV28, the J call TRBJ1-2; possibly TRBD1 for D (5 bases). The CDR3 spans 16 residues. Germline V lookup: CDR1 MDHEN, CDR2 SYDVKM. With 3 bases removed from V and 8 bases from J, the gap between germline ends came to 22 bases. The CDR3 loop reads CASSFRGGRASGGYTF. Written as DNA, the CDR3 is TGTGCCAGCAGTTTTCGCGGGGGAAGAGCCAGCGGGGGCTACACCTTC.

The gene calls are TRBV7-2 and TRBJ1-5; unclear D gene. This CDR3 comprises 13 residues. The V end lost 5 bases, the J end lost 0 bases, and 5 bases lay between the germline ends. Germline CDR1 SGHTA, CDR2 FQGNSA. The CDR3 is CASSRGSNQPQHF. The CDR3 nucleotides read TGTGCCAGCAGCCGAGGTAGCAATCAGCCCCAGCATTTT.

V is TRBV10-1 and J is TRBJ2-7; tentatively, D is TRBD1 (6 bases). The germline V gene encodes CDR1 WNHNN and CDR2 SYGVQD (reference sequence). The CDR3 sequence is 14 residues long. Trimming cost V 10 bases and J 9 bases, with 25 bases left between them. The CDR3 bases are TGCGCCACCTCCGGGACACTGGGATCTACGAGGCAGTACTTC. Protein: CATSGTLGSTRQYF.

Only one count was recorded for this clone. V is TRBV5-1 and J is TRBJ1-2, with 8 bases fitting TRBD1. The germline V gene has CDR1 SGHRS and CDR2 YFSETQ. With 4 bases clipped from V and 6 bases from J, the junction kept 8 bases outside the gene matches. There are 14 residues in the CDR3. CDR3 region: CASSGGSGQDGYTF. The CDR3 DNA follows: TGCGCCAGCAGCGGGGGGTCGGGACAGGATGGCTACACCTTC. Using reference TRBV5-1 and TRBJ1-2 for the parts outside the CDR3, the full variable domain is KAGVTQTPRYLIKTRGQQVTLSCSPISGHRSVSWYQQTPGQGLQFLFEYFSETQRNKGNFPGRFSGRQFSNSRSEMNVSTLELGDSALYLCASSGGSGQDGYTFGSGTRLTVV.

The CDR3 protein is CASTSSGASYNEQFF. CDR3 nucleotide sequence: TGTGCCAGTACTAGTTCGGGTGCATCCTACAATGAGCAGTTCTTC. This rearrangement joins TRBV19 to TRBJ2-1; D gene unclear. The CDR3 is made up of 15 amino acids. The germline CDR1 and CDR2 sequences are LNHDA and SQIVND (reference sequence). V lost 7 bases and J 1 base, leaving 14 bases between the germline ends.

The V gene is TRBV9, the J gene TRBJ2-3; D is unresolved. The CDR3 length is 15 residues. Germline assignment: CDR1 SGDLS and CDR2 YYNGEE. The V and J ends lost 0 bases and 0 bases respectively, with 8 bases between them. The CDR3 protein is CASSVAGMSTDTQYF. The CDR3 DNA sequence: TGTGCCAGCAGCGTAGCTGGGATGAGCACAGATACGCAGTATTTT.

V gene TRBV3-1 (or the pseudogene TRBV3-2) combines with J gene TRBJ1-2; TRBD1 matches at 10 bases. CDR3 length equals 15 residues. J lost 7 bases, V lost 4 bases, and 9 bases had no gene match. CDR1 and CDR2 (germline): LGHDT, YNNKEL (reference sequence). CDR3 nucleotide sequence: TGTGCCAGCAGCCCACCGACAGGGGGCAACGGTGGCTACACCTTC. This gives the protein CASSPPTGGNGGYTF.

The chain links TRBV20-1 to TRBJ2-7; no firm D call. CDR3 length equals 11 residues. V was cut by 2 bases and J by 6 bases, with 8 bases left in between. Germline V gives CDR1 DFQATT, CDR2 SNEGSKA (reference sequence). Written as DNA, the CDR3 is TGCAGTGCTAGAAGGGAAATCGAGCAGTACTTC. It codes for CSARREIEQYF.

The chain has TRBV6-5 and TRBJ1-1; possibly TRBD1 for D (5 bases). In germline, CDR1 is MNHEY, CDR2 SVGAGI. V dropped 6 bases and J dropped 6 bases, with 14 bases sitting between them. This CDR3 spans 13 amino acids. DNA for the CDR3: TGTGCCAGCAGGAGGGGCGCTACCCCTGAAGCTTTCTTT. Translating gives CASRRGATPEAFF.

The chain joins TRBV28 to TRBJ1-4, with unresolved D. This CDR3 has 15 amino acids. Trimming pared 3 bases from V and 8 bases from J, leaving 16 bases between. Germline assignment: CDR1 MDHEN and CDR2 SYDVKM. This CDR3 is CASSFSFAGEEKLFF. For the CDR3, the DNA is TGTGCCAGCAGTTTCTCTTTTGCTGGGGAAGAAAAACTGTTTTTT.

The J gene is TRBJ1-6, the V gene TRBV5-1; no clear D. In germline, CDR1 is SGHRS, CDR2 YFSETQ. V was clipped by 0 bases and J by 8 bases, with 15 bases between them. This CDR3 spans 16 amino acids. Here the CDR3 DNA reads TGCGCCAGCAGCTTGGTCGCCGACCTTAGGGATTCACCCCTCCACTTT. This translates into CASSLVADLRDSPLHF.

This chain uses TRBV9 with TRBJ2-5; no clear D. The V and J ends lost 2 bases and 0 bases respectively, with 11 bases between them. This CDR3 comprises 15 residues. The germline V gene has CDR1 SGDLS and CDR2 YYNGEE. The CDR3: CASSVGSGYQETQYF. The CDR3 coding sequence is TGTGCCAGCAGCGTCGGCTCCGGGTACCAAGAGACCCAGTACTTC.

Here the CDR3 DNA reads TGTGCCAGTAGTATTGCCCTAGGTGGGGACGAGCAGTACTTC. It yields the protein CASSIALGGDEQYF. This rearrangement joins TRBV19 to TRBJ2-7; the D is unclear. V lost 3 bases to trimming and J lost 5 bases, with 14 bases between them. Per the germline V gene, CDR1 is LNHDA and CDR2 is SQIVND (reference sequence). The CDR3 extends over 14 amino acids.

This rearrangement joins TRBV11-2 to TRBJ1-6; D uncertain. CDR1 and CDR2 from the germline V gene are SGHAT and FQNNGV. The length of the CDR3 is 14 residues. The ends were cut back, 1 base at V and 7 bases at J, with 8 bases in the middle. CDR3 nucleotide sequence: TGTGCCAGCAGCTTAGGCCAGCCAAATTCACCCCTCCACTTT. Translated: CASSLGQPNSPLHF.

The DNA for the CDR3 is TGTGCCACATCGAGGGGGGCCGCGAACACCGGGGAGCTGTTTTTT. It encodes CATSRGAANTGELFF. V usage is TRBV3-1 (or the pseudogene TRBV3-2) and J usage is TRBJ2-2; D possibly uses TRBD1 or TRBD2 (6 bases each). This CDR3 contains 15 residues. Trimming shortened V by 10 bases and J by 0 bases, and 15 bases separated the two germline ends. Germline CDR1 reads LGHDT; CDR2 reads YNNKEL (reference sequence).

This clone was seen just once. The J gene is TRBJ2-5, the V gene TRBV5-1; TRBD2 aligns across 8 bases. The CDR3 is 15 residues long. With V trimmed by 5 bases and J by 1 base, 7 bases remained unmatched. CDR1 and CDR2 from the germline V gene are SGHRS and YFSETQ. In DNA form, the CDR3 reads TGCGCCAGCAGGATCAGCGGGAGTCCCCAAGAGACCCAGTACTTC. Protein product: CASRISGSPQETQYF.

This clone was counted a few times. The chain employs TRBV6-4 and TRBJ2-2; D possibly uses TRBD1 or TRBD2 (5 bases each). Germline CDR1 and CDR2: MRHNA and SNTAGT. The length of the CDR3 is 14 residues. V lost 3 bases to trimming and J lost 6 bases, with 11 bases between them. The CDR3 DNA sequence: TGTGCCAGCAGTGAAGCCGGGACCCCCGGGGAGCTGTTTTTT. As protein: CASSEAGTPGELFF.

This clone was seen more than once but under ten times. The chain has TRBV29-1 and TRBJ2-1; a possible D gene is TRBD1 (5 bases). V shed 0 bases and J shed 7 bases, with 13 bases lying between them. The CDR3 is 14 amino acids. Germline V gene lookup returns CDR1 SQVTM and CDR2 ANQGSEA. CDR3: CSVEDWAGRNEQFF. The CDR3 nucleotides are TGCAGCGTTGAAGATTGGGCAGGGCGAAATGAGCAGTTCTTC.

The J gene is TRBJ1-1, the V gene TRBV19, with 9 bases aligning to TRBD1. V trimming: 1 base; J trimming: 0 bases; junction bases outside the gene matches: 0. Germline loops: CDR1 LNHDA, CDR2 SQIVND (reference sequence). This CDR3 has 15 amino acids. DNA for the CDR3: TGTGCCAGTAGTATAGGGACAGGGGTGAACACTGAAGCTTTCTTT. This translates into CASSIGTGVNTEAFF.

A remark on this clone: At one of its ends the junction is not consistent with the germline gene, which may arise from a read error. The chain recombines TRBV2 with TRBJ2-2; TRBD2 matches at 12 bases. Germline CDR1 reads SNHLY; CDR2 reads FYNNEI. This CDR3 is built from 16 residues. This chain's CDR3 is CASSKASGRATGELFF. The DNA for the CDR3 is TGTGCCAGCAGTAAAGCTAGCGGGAGGGCCACCGGGGAGCTGTTTTTT. Drawing the rest from reference TRBV2 and TRBJ2-2, the complete variable domain is EPEVTQTPSHQVTQMGQEVILRCVPISNHLYFYWYRQILGQKVEFLVSFYNNEISEKSEIFDDQFSVERPDGSNFTLKIRSTKLEDSAMYFCASSKASGRATGELFFGEGSRLTVL.

The chain uses TRBV28 and TRBJ1-3; D possibly corresponds to TRBD1 (5 bases). Germline CDR1 reads MDHEN; CDR2 reads SYDVKM. Deletions cut 5 bases from V and 0 bases from J, with 14 bases between. CDR3 length equals 16 residues. CDR3: CASSPPRDHSGNTIYF. CDR3 bases: TGTGCCAGCAGTCCCCCCAGGGACCACTCTGGAAACACCATATATTTT.

There are a few counts of this clone. The chain uses TRBV12-3 or TRBV12-4 and TRBJ1-2; perhaps TRBD1 as D (5 bases). This CDR3 is 13 amino acids long. Trimming stripped 5 bases from V and 4 bases from J, with 11 bases between. The CDR3 is CASSGGIGYGYTF. The CDR3 nucleotides read TGTGCCAGCAGTGGGGGGATAGGCTATGGCTACACCTTC.